This T cell receptor beta chain was recorded in a study of T cell clonality in common variable immunodeficiency. TCRdb's copy holds only in-frame clones and misses some; the assay was immunoSEQ multiplex PCR. The data show 50,000 or so clones, with none appearing a single time. Heparinized whole blood, roughly 5 to 8 ml, came from each donor. Study observations and caveats: Shared TCRbeta clones were fewer between CVID subjects than controls. Authors noted CVID clonality's cause needs subpopulation repertoire sequencing.

J was trimmed by 5 bases and V by 0 bases; bases with no gene match: 3. The CDR3 extends over 13 amino acids. The germline V gene encodes CDR1 GTSNPN and CDR2 SVGIG (reference sequence). This clone was recorded many times. What it recognizes is unknown. Read data end 3 residues before the CDR3 end; the end is taken from the germline J gene. Source material: peripheral blood mononuclear cells. The clonotype was recovered from a person aged 18 to 70 in good health. This chain links TRBV30 with TRBJ1-2; 7 bases agree with TRBD1. Partial CDR3 DNA: TGTGCCTGGAGTGTAGGGACAGCTTATGGC. Protein sequence: CAWSVGTAYG. The whole CDR3 protein is CAWSVGTAYGYTF.